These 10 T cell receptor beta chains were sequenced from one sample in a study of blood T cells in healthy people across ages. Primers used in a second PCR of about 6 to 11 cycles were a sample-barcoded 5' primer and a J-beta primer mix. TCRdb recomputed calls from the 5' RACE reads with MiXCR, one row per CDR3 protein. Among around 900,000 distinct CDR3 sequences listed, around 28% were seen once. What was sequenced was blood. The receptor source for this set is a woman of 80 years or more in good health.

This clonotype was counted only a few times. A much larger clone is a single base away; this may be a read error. The CDR3 loop reads CASSCDRVADTQYF. As DNA, the CDR3 is TGCGCCAGCAGCTGCGACAGAGTGGCAGATACGCAGTATTTT. The rearrangement joins TRBV5-1 to TRBJ2-3, with D possibly matching TRBD1 (5 bases). Germline lookup yields CDR1 SGHRS and CDR2 YFSETQ. Trimming removed 3 bases at V and 4 bases at J, with 12 bases between. CDR3 size: 14 residues.

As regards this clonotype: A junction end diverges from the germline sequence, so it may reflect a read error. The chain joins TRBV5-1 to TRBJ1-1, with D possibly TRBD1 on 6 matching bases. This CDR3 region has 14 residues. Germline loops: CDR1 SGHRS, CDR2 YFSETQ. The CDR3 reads CASSLGQGNTEALF. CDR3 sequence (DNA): TGCGCCAGCAGCTTGGGGCAGGGGAACACTGAAGCTTTGTTT.

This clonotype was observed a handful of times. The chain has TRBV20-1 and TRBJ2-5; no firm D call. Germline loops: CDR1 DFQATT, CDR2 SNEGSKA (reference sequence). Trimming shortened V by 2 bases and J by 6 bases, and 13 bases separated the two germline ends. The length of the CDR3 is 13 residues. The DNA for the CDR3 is TGCAGTGCTAGAACGGACCATCGAAAGACCCAGTACTTC. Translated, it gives CSARTDHRKTQYF.

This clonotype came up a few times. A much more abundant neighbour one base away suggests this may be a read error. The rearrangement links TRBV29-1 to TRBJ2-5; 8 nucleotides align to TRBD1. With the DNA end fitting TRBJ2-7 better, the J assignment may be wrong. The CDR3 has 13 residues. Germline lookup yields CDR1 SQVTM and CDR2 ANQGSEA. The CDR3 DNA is TGCAGCGCTGGGGCTAACAGGGGGTACGAGCAGTACTTC. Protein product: CSAGANRGYEQYF.

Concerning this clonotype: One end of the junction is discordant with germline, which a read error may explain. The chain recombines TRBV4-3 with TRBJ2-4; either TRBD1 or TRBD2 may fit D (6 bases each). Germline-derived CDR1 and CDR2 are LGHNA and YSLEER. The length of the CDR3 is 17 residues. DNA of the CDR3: TGCGCCAGTAGCCAAGTTAGGGGGGCAGTAACCAAAAACATTCAGTACTTC. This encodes CASSQVRGAVTKNIQYF.

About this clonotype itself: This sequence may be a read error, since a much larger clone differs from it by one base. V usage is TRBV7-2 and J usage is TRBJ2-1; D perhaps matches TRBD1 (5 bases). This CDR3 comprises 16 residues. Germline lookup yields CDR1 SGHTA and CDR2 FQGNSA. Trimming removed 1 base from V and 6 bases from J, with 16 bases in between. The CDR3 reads CASSLGGGGASNEQFF. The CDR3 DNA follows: TGTGCCAGCAGCTTAGGGGGTGGTGGGGCTAGCAATGAGCAGTTCTTC.

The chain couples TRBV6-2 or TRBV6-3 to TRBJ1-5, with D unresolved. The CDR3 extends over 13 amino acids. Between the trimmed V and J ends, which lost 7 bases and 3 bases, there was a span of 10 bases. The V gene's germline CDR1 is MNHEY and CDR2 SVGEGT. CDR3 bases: TGTGCCAGCAATGAGGGCCCCAATCAGCCCCAGCATTTT. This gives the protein CASNEGPNQPQHF.

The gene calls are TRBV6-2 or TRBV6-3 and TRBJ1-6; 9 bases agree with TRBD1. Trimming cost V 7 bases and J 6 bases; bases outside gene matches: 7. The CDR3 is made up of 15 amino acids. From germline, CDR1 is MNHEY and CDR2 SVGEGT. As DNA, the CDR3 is TGTGCCAGCACCAAGGGGACAGGGCTTAATTCACCCCTCCACTTT. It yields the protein CASTKGTGLNSPLHF.

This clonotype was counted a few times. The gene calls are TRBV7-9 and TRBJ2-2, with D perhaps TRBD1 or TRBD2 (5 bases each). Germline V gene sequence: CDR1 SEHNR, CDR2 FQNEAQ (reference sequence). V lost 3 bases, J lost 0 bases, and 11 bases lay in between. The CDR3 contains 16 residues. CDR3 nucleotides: TGTGCCAGCAGCTTCTACGGGGCTTCGAACACCGGGGAGCTGTTTTTT. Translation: CASSFYGASNTGELFF.

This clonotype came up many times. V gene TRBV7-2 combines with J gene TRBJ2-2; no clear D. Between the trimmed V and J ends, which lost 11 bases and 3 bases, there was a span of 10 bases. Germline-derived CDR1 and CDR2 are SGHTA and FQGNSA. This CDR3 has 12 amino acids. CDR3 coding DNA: TGTGCCGGGCACTTTTACACCGGGGAGCTGTTTTTT. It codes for CAGHFYTGELFF.